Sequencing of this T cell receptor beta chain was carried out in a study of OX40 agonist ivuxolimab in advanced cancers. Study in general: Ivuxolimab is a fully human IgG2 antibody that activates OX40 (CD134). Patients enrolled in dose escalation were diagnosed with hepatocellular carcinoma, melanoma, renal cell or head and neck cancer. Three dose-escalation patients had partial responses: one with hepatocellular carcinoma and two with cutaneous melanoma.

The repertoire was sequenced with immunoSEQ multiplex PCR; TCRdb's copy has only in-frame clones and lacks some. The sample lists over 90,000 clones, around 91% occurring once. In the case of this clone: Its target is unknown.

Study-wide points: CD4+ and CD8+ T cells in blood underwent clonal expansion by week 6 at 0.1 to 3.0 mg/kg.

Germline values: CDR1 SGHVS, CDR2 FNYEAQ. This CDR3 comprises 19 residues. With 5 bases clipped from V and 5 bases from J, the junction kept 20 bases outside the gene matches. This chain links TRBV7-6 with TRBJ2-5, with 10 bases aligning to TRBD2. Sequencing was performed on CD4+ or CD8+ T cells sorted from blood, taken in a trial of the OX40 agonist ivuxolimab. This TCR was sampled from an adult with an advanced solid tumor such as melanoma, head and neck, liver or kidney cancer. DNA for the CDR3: TGTGCCAGCAGCCTCCAGGGGGTGGGGGCTAGCGGGAGAGGGGAGACCCAGTACTTC. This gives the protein CASSLQGVGASGRGETQYF.